This T cell receptor beta chain was documented in a study of blood T cells in healthy people across ages. The sample providers were healthy Caucasian people from Russia, aged about 6 to 100. On this clonotype itself: As yet, its antigen is unknown.

Study-wide points: Naive T cell percentage by flow cytometry tracked strongly with beta diversity.

V lost 5 bases and J lost 0, with 10 bases in between. The CDR3 is 14 amino acids. It was with a sample-barcoded 5' primer and a J-beta primer mix that a second PCR of about 6 to 12 cycles was run. TCRdb redid the calling of the 5' RACE reads with MiXCR, one entry per CDR3 protein. The data show 1.5 million or so distinct CDR3 sequences, approximately 42% seen once. The J gene is TRBJ1-1, the V gene TRBV12-3 or TRBV12-4; D gene uncertain. Specimen: blood. The origin of this receptor is a woman between 18 and 30 years old in good health. CDR3 amino acids: CASSLSGMNTEAFF. The CDR3 DNA sequence: TGTGCCAGCAGTCTCTCCGGAATGAACACTGAAGCTTTCTTT.